The clone carrying this T cell receptor beta chain appeared a single time. The antigen is not known. The repertoire was sequenced with immunoSEQ multiplex PCR; TCRdb's copy has only in-frame clones and lacks some. Among roughly 4,600 clones listed, roughly four fifths were seen once. Control samples came 1 year after myeloablative marrow transplants with methotrexate plus calcineurin inhibitor. The sample originates from a study of T cells after posttransplantation cyclophosphamide. Study results and limitations: Skin or GI-infiltrating T cells shared few TRB sequences with blood. TRB clonality was highly associated with recipient CMV seropositivity and reactivation.

Germline loops: CDR1 GTSNPN, CDR2 SVGIG (reference sequence). The CDR3 has 16 amino acids. After removal of 4 bases from V and 4 bases from J, the junction contained 14 bases not matched to a gene. The sequence came from a male patient aged 35-55 years who received an allogeneic stem cell transplant from an unrelated donor, was CMV-positive, and had chronic GVHD only. Some of the T cells might come from the graft donor. This chain uses TRBV30 with TRBJ2-3, with TRBD1 matching over 7 bases. This material consisted of PBMCs, taken after an allogeneic stem cell transplant with a calcineurin inhibitor and methotrexate. The CDR3 is CAWIPTGFLGSDTQYF. The CDR3 DNA follows: TGTGCCTGGATACCGACAGGGTTCCTAGGGTCAGATACGCAGTATTTT.